The T cell receptor beta chain described here comes from a study of T cells in Graves' hyperthyroidism and ophthalmopathy. The sample holds one count of this clonotype. Its antigen is not known. V lost 6 bases, J lost 6 bases, and 17 bases lay in between. This CDR3 spans 13 amino acids. From germline, CDR1 is DFQATT and CDR2 SNEGSKA (reference sequence). Using RNA transcripts as the source, TCR beta CDR3 regions were amplified. HTBI primers were employed in a first-round RT-PCR of the TCR CDR3. Using its own MiXCR run on the multiplex PCR reads, TCRdb lists one record per CDR3 protein. Of fewer than 750,000 distinct CDR3 sequences in the sample, approximately 44% were seen once. Points from the study as a whole: Within blood appeared most thyroid clonotypes that had expanded above 0.001. In validation, the model predicted ophthalmopathy. These predictions came a median roughly 6 months before onset.

The TCR was taken from a woman aged 18-29 years with Graves' hyperthyroidism. The chain joins TRBV20-1 to TRBJ1-1; D not resolved. The specimen sequenced was peripheral blood or thyroid tissue (not recorded which). CDR3 in DNA: TGCAGTGCCTTCGACCCAGCAAACCCTGAAGCTTTCTTT. Translation gives CSAFDPANPEAFF.